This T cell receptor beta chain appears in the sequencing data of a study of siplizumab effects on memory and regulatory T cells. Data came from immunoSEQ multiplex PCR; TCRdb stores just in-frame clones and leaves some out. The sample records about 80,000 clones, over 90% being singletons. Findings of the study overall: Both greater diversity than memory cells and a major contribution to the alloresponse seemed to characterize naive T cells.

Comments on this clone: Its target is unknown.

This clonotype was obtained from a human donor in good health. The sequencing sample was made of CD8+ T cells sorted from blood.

DNA of the CDR3: TGTGCCACCAGCAGAGCTGGGAGCTCCTACAATGAGCAGTTCTTC. Protein: CATSRAGSSYNEQFF. The gene calls are TRBV15 and TRBJ2-1, with TRBD2 as a possible D gene (5 bases). Per germline, CDR1 LNHNV and CDR2 YYDKDF (reference sequence). The germline V and J ends were trimmed by 1 base and 0 bases, with 7 bases remaining between them. The CDR3 is 15 residues long.